A selection of T cell receptor beta chains follows, all from one sample in a study of blood T cell repertoires in COVID-19. TCRdb keeps only in-frame clones here, not all; method: immunoSEQ multiplex PCR. The sample carries roughly 120,000 clones, more than 75% recorded once. Sequenced material: peripheral blood. All receptors derive from a woman between 40 and 55 years old with acute or convalescent COVID-19. CDR3s include the opening cysteine and the closing phenylalanine or tryptophan. D genes are given only for firm matches. Clone size is not always given. Where it is, it says once, few, many or a class for expanded clones.

J gene,V gene,clone size,D gene,CDR3 length,CDR3 DNA,CDR3 protein
TRBJ2-3,TRBV11-3,once,TRBD2,15,TGTGCCAGCAGCTTAGATAGCGGGGGCGCAGATACGCAGTATTTT,CASSLDSGGADTQYF
TRBJ2-3,TRBV3-1/TRBV3-2,NA,NA,19,TGTGCCAGCAAAAAGAGCGGTAATTTGGGGACAACTAGCACAGATACGCAGTATTTT,CASKKSGNLGTTSTDTQYF
TRBJ1-4,TRBV6-4,NA,TRBD1,18,TGTGCCAGCCTAGGACAGGGGGCTGAATCGCGGAGTAATGAAAAACTGTTTTTT,CASLGQGAESRSNEKLFF
TRBJ1-4,TRBV19,NA,NA,15,TGTGCCAGTAGGGCGTCAGGTGGGACTAATGAAAAACTGTTTTTT,CASRASGGTNEKLFF
TRBJ1-1,TRBV6-6,NA,NA,13,TGTGCCAGCAGTTACCCGGGTGGGACTGAAGCTTTCTTT,CASSYPGGTEAFF
TRBJ1-4,TRBV6-5,NA,NA,15,TGTGCCAGCAGGTTCACAGGGTTAACTAATGAAAAACTGTTTTTT,CASRFTGLTNEKLFF
TRBJ2-7,TRBV5-6,NA,TRBD1,16,TGTGCCAGCAGCACGCCAGGGACAGGGATTTCCTACGAGCAGTACTTC,CASSTPGTGISYEQYF
TRBJ2-3,TRBV18,NA,TRBD2,14,TGTGCCAGCTCCCGCACTAGCGACACAGATACGCAGTATTTT,CASSRTSDTDTQYF
TRBJ2-3,TRBV4-1,once,NA,13,TGCGCCAGCACAGGAGGGAGCACAGATACGCAGTATTTT,CASTGGSTDTQYF
TRBJ1-6,TRBV11-1,NA,NA,14,TGTGCCAGCAGCTCGACAGGAGACAATTCACCCCTCCACTTT,CASSSTGDNSPLHF
TRBJ2-7,TRBV5-6,NA,TRBD1,13,TGTGCCAGCAGTTGGACAGGGACCTCCGAGCAGTACTTC,CASSWTGTSEQYF
TRBJ1-1,TRBV5-1,NA,NA,14,TGCGCCAGCAGCTTGGCTTTGTGGAACACTGAAGCTTTCTTT,CASSLALWNTEAFF
TRBJ1-4,TRBV19,once,NA,14,TGTGCCAGTAGTACTCGACAGAGGAATGAAAAACTGTTTTTT,CASSTRQRNEKLFF
TRBJ2-7,TRBV5-8,NA,TRBD1,13,TGTGCCAGCAGCGCGACAGGGGCCTACGAGCAGTACTTC,CASSATGAYEQYF
TRBJ1-3,TRBV5-1,NA,NA,15,TGCGCCAGCAGTTTAGTCGGTGACTCTGGAAACACCATATATTTT,CASSLVGDSGNTIYF
TRBJ1-1,TRBV15,NA,TRBD1,16,TGTGCCACCAGCAGAGATCGTCTTCCCAGGGGGACTGAAGCTTTCTTT,CATSRDRLPRGTEAFF
TRBJ1-2,TRBV15,NA,NA,14,TGTGCCACCAGCAGAGATACCCAGGGTAATGGCTACACCTTC,CATSRDTQGNGYTF
TRBJ1-2,TRBV6-2/TRBV6-3,NA,NA,14,TGTGCCAGCAGTTACTCGACAACCTTCTATGGCTACACCTTC,CASSYSTTFYGYTF
TRBJ2-5,TRBV7-2,NA,TRBD2,14,TGTGCCAGCAGCTCGCGGGGGAGCGGGGAGACCCAGTACTTC,CASSSRGSGETQYF
TRBJ2-5,TRBV5-1,NA,TRBD1,16,TGCGCCAGCAGCTCAGGCGGGCACGGGACAGGGGAAACCCAGTACTTC,CASSSGGHGTGETQYF
TRBJ1-1,TRBV7-2,once,TRBD1,14,TGTGCCAGCAGCGGAAGGACAGGGGTGACTGAAGCTTTCTTT,CASSGRTGVTEAFF
TRBJ1-2,TRBV7-8,few,NA,14,TGTGCCAGCAGCCGAGAGCGTGGAGGTGATGGCTACACCTTC,CASSRERGGDGYTF
TRBJ1-1,TRBV7-9,NA,TRBD1,14,TGTGCCAGCAGAAGGACAGGGGAGACCACTGAAGCTTTCTTT,CASRRTGETTEAFF
TRBJ1-2,TRBV27,few,NA,13,TGTGCCAGCAGTTTTTCACAGTTATATGGCTACACCTTC,CASSFSQLYGYTF
TRBJ1-4,TRBV3-1/TRBV3-2,NA,NA,16,TGTGCCAGCAGACGCTCAGGGATCTCAACTAATGAAAAACTGTTTTTT,CASRRSGISTNEKLFF
TRBJ1-3,TRBV6-5,NA,NA,15,TGTGCCAGCAGGTCCACGGGGTTGGCTGGAAACACCATATATTTT,CASRSTGLAGNTIYF